Included here is one T cell receptor (beta chain) sequence, with context. What antigen it recognizes has not been identified. A junction boundary mismatches the germline segment, possibly from a read error. Libraries were constructed by the immunoSEQ multiplex PCR assay. TCRdb carries this immuneACCESS record with in-frame sequences only. Its versions omit some clonotypes, under half of them owing to an unresolved V gene in the studies checked, with the rest unexplained. The sample table shows around 77,000 clones, and 91% are seen once. Around 0.7% of the sample is in the top ten clones. CDR1 and CDR2, looked up from the germline V gene, are MNHNS and SASEGT. There are 16 amino acids in the CDR3, from cysteine to phenylalanine inclusive. Kept here is only the CDR3 DNA, which spans 48 bases and is read in frame from base 1. The sample originates from a study of T cell changes during pregnancy in multiple sclerosis (dated by TCRdb to the late 2010s). Study-wide context: The study looked at changes in the T cell repertoire across pregnancy in women with multiple sclerosis.

The sample in question was peripheral blood, obtained in the third trimester of pregnancy. Recombination joined TRBV6-1 with TRBJ2-1; the best D guess is TRBD2, with 7 bases matching. This TCR came from a female donor in good health, enrolled as a control in a pregnancy study. The CDR3 region reads CASSEGWGGSYHEQFF. The bases read TGTGCCAGCAGTGAAGGTTGGGGGGGCTCCTACCATGAGCAGTTCTTC.